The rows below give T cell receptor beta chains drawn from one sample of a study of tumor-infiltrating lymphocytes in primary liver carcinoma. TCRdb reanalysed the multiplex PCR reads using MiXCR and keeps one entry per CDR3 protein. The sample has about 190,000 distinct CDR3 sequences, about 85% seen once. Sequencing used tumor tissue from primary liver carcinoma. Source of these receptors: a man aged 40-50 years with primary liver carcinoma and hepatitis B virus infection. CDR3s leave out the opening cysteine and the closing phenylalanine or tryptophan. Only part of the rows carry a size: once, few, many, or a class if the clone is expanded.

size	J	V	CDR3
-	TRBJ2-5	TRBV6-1	ASSGLVGGKETQY
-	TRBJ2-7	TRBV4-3	ASSQVIAASSYEQY
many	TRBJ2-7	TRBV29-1	SGAQGDPYEQY
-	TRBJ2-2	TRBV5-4	ARSDPGVAGFANTGELF
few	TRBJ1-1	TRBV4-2	ASSTDQRGAEAF
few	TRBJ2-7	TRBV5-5	ASSLVFEQY
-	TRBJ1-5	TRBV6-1	ATSHGGSQPQH
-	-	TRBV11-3	VSSFQWGEQF
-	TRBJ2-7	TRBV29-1	SVMTPGTGTPYEQH
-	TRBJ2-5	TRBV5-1	ASSLGRDRGHRETQS
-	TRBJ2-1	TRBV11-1	ASSTKLAGALQF
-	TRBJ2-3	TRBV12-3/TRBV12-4	ADSPGTRPDTQY
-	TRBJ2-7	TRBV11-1	ASSLGPAGESSYEKY
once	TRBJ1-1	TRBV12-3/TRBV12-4	VSRHRTGNTEAF
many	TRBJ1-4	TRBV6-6	ASSYSTEGEKLF
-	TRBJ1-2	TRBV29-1	SVLLDREMNGYT
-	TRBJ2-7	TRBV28	ASKGQGVPSYKQY
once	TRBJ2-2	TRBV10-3	AVQLIGGTGKLF
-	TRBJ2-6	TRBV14	TSSQDTVSTLSSRVNVLT
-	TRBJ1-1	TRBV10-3	SISEFPPTHGTEAF
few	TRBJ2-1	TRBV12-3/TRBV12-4	PSSPQGRRNEQF
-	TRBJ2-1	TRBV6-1	VSNEVEGGYNEQF